This T cell receptor (beta chain) derives from a study of blood T cell repertoires in COVID-19. Germline V CDR1 and CDR2: SNHLY, FYNNEI. The CDR3 is made up of 11 amino acids. V lost 3 bases and J 13 bases, leaving 7 bases between the germline ends. The protocol was immunoSEQ multiplex PCR, while the TCRdb copy is restricted to in-frame clones and leaves out a portion. The sample gives just over 300,000 clones, 65% to 90% of which show up once; 3.5% to 5% is in the top ten. The sequenced material came from PBMCs or T cells enriched from blood (not recorded which). The clonotype originates from a man under 40 who had recovered from COVID-19. The chain couples TRBV2 to TRBJ1-6; D gene uncertain. The CDR3 spells CASSDSNPLHF. CDR3 in DNA: TGTGCCAGCAGTGATAGTAACCCCCTCCACTTT.